A single sample gave rise to the 3 T cell receptor beta chains below, sequenced in a study of T-cell reconstitution after alpha-beta-depleted transplantation in children. Unique molecular identifiers featured in how the TCRbeta library was prepared. TCRdb independently ran MiXCR on the PCR reads; one entry per CDR3 protein. The table shows about 100,000 distinct CDR3 sequences, with 5% to 8% occurring only once. This specimen was PBMCs, mostly from graft donor cells, taken 360 days after TCRalphabeta/CD19-depleted stem cell transplant. The receptors come from a male patient under 10 years old who had a stem cell transplant for acute lymphoblastic leukemia, so the T cells may come from the graft donor.

This clonotype was observed many times. The V call is TRBV24-1, the J call TRBJ2-2; 7 bases align to TRBD1. Per the germline V gene, CDR1 is KGHDR and CDR2 is SFDVKD. After removal of 7 bases from V and 3 bases from J, the junction contained 1 base not matched to a gene. The CDR3 runs 13 residues. This CDR3 is CATSDRDTGELFF. CDR3 nucleotides: TGTGCCACCAGCGACAGGGACACCGGGGAGCTGTTTTTT.

The chain couples TRBV11-2 to TRBJ2-5, with D perhaps matching TRBD1 or TRBD2 (6 bases each). This CDR3 contains 16 residues. Per germline, CDR1 SGHAT and CDR2 FQNNGV. Trimming shortened V by 5 bases and J by 5 bases, and 21 bases separated the two germline ends. The CDR3, as DNA: TGTGCCAGCAGCCCTACGGGGGCCAGACTCCAGGAGACCCAGTACTTC. Encoded protein: CASSPTGARLQETQYF.

This clonotype was seen many times. The junction differs from germline at one of its ends, possibly a read error. The chain carries TRBV15 and TRBJ2-2; 9 nucleotides agree with TRBD1. The germline gives CDR1 LNHNV, CDR2 YYDKDF (reference sequence). This CDR3 is built from 14 residues. CDR3 sequence reads: CATGQGHNIGELFF. In nucleotides, the CDR3 is TGTGCCACAGGACAGGGGCATAACATCGGGGAGCTGTTTTTT.